Listed here are 6 T cell receptor beta chains from one sample, sequenced in a study of OX40 agonist ivuxolimab in advanced cancers. Assay: immunoSEQ multiplex PCR; the TCRdb copy retains only in-frame clones and omits some. The data contain some 34,000 clones, 70% to 85% of them singletons. Sequenced here: CD4+ or CD8+ T cells sorted from blood, sampled in a trial of the OX40 agonist ivuxolimab. All receptors derive from an adult with an advanced solid tumor such as melanoma, head and neck, liver or kidney cancer.

This chain links TRBV7-9 with TRBJ1-4; tentatively, D is TRBD1 (5 bases). The CDR3 sequence is 14 residues long. The V end was cut by 7 bases, the J end by 5 bases, with 14 bases between. CDR1 and CDR2 (germline): SEHNR, FQNEAQ (reference sequence). CDR3 residues: CASTEGRENEKLFF. Here the CDR3 DNA reads TGTGCCAGCACCGAGGGCAGGGAAAATGAAAAACTGTTTTTT.

On this clone itself: This CDR3 is also generated by other DNA sequences in the sample. The rearrangement joins TRBV7-9 to TRBJ1-6, with D tentatively TRBD1 (6 bases). The CDR3 consists of 15 residues. The V end was cut by 5 bases, the J end by 6 bases, with 14 bases between. CDR1 is SEHNR, CDR2 FQNEAQ, per germline (reference sequence). CDR3 sequence reads: CASSRQGRLNSPLHF. DNA for the CDR3: TGTGCCAGCAGCCGTCAGGGGCGCCTTAATTCACCCCTCCACTTT.

This clone has a handful of counts. The chain employs TRBV7-9 and TRBJ1-2; D unresolved. CDR3 length: 15 amino acids. Germline CDR1 reads SEHNR; CDR2 reads FQNEAQ (reference sequence). V lost 1 base and J lost 5, with 14 bases in between. In DNA form, the CDR3 reads TGTGCCAGCAGCTTAGTCGGCCCCTTGACATATGGCTACACCTTC. The encoded protein is CASSLVGPLTYGYTF.

The J gene is TRBJ1-6, the V gene TRBV27; D not resolved. The length of the CDR3 is 14 residues. Germline V CDR1 and CDR2: MNHEY, SMNVEV (reference sequence). Trimming stripped 1 base from V and 6 bases from J, with 7 bases between. The CDR3 reads CASSLFGLNSPLHF. CDR3 nucleotide sequence: TGTGCCAGCAGTTTATTCGGACTTAATTCACCCCTCCACTTT.

This chain connects TRBV7-8 to TRBJ2-5; possibly TRBD2 for D (5 bases). The V gene's germline CDR1 is SGHVS and CDR2 FQNEAQ. The CDR3 sequence is 16 residues long. Deletions cut 3 bases from V and 2 bases from J, with 16 bases between. CDR3 sequence: CASSFYGRASQETQYF. The CDR3 DNA is TGTGCCAGCAGCTTTTATGGGCGGGCGTCTCAAGAGACCCAGTACTTC.

This clone was seen only once. This chain joins TRBV19 and TRBJ2-7; D possibly corresponds to TRBD2 (6 bases). Germline loops: CDR1 LNHDA, CDR2 SQIVND (reference sequence). Trimming pared 2 bases from V and 2 bases from J, leaving 10 bases between. This CDR3 region has 14 residues. CDR3 protein: CASSIRPGAYEQYF. Here the CDR3 DNA reads TGTGCCAGTAGTATACGTCCGGGAGCCTACGAGCAGTACTTC.